This T cell receptor (beta chain) was recorded in a study of blood T cells in healthy people across ages. Study-level results: The percentage of naive T cells correlated strongly with TCR beta diversity.

V lost 0 bases and J lost 5, with 7 bases in between. The CDR3 is 13 amino acids. From germline, CDR1 is MRHNA and CDR2 SNTAGT. Next came a second PCR, run for about 7 to 12 cycles, which used a sample-barcoded 5' primer along with a J-beta primer mix. Each of the cDNA molecules was tagged by a template-switch adaptor with 12 random nucleotides. A single record per CDR3 protein comes from TCRdb applying MiXCR to the 5' RACE reads. This sample has about 1.8 million distinct CDR3 sequences, with about 50% found just once. This clonotype was found once. Its target is not known. V usage is TRBV6-4 and J usage is TRBJ1-1, with D uncertain. The material sequenced was blood. This TCR came from a woman between 35 and 50 years old in good health. The CDR3 DNA follows: TGTGCCAGCAGTGACTCGAGGCAAACTGAAGCTTTCTTT. It codes for CASSDSRQTEAFF.